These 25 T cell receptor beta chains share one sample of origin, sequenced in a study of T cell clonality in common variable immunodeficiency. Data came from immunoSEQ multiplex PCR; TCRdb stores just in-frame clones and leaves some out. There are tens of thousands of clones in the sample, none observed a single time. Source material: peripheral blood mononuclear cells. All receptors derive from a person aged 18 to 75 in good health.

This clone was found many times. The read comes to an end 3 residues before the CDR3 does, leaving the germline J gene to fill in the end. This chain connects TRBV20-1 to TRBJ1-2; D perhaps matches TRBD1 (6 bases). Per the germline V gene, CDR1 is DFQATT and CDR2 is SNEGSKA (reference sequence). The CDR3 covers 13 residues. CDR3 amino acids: CSARDRAGVGYTF. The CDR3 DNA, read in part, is TGCAGTGCTAGAGATAGGGCAGGGGTCGGC.

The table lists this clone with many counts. CDR3 DNA (partial): TGTGCCAGCAGCTATGGAGCTAGCGGGAGAGGAGAGACC. This sequence encodes CASSYGASGRGET. The CDR3 as a whole reads CASSYGASGRGETQYF. V and J are TRBV9 and TRBJ2-5, with 10 bases matching TRBD2. The CDR3 end is not reached by the read, which stops 3 residues before it; the germline J gene fills it in. V lost 4 bases to trimming and J lost 4 bases; unmatched junction nucleotides: 10. CDR1 is SGDLS, CDR2 YYNGEE, per germline. The CDR3 has 16 amino acids.

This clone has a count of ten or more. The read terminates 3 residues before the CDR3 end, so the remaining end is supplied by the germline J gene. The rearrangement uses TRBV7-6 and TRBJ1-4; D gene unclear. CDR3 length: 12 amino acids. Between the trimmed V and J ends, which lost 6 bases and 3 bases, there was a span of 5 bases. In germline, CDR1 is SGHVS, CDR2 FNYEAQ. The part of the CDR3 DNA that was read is TGTGCCAGCAGTCCATCTAATGAAAAA. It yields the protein CASSPSNEK. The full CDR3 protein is CASSPSNEKLFF.

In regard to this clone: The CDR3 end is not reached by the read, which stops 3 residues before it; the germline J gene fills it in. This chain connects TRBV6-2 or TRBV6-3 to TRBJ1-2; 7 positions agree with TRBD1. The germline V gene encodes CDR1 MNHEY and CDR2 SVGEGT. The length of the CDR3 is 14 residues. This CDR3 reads CASSYNRGAYDYTF. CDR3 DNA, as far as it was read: TGTGCCAGCAGTTACAACAGGGGTGCCTACGAC.

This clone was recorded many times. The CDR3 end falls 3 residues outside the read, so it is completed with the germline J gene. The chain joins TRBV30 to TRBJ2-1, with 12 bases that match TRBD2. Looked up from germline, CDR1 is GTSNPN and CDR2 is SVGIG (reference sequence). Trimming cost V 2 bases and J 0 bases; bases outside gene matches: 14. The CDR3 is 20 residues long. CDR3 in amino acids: CAWSNPGLAGFYSSYNEQFF. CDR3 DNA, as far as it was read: TGTGCCTGGAGTAATCCGGGACTAGCGGGCTTTTACAGCTCCTACAATGAG.

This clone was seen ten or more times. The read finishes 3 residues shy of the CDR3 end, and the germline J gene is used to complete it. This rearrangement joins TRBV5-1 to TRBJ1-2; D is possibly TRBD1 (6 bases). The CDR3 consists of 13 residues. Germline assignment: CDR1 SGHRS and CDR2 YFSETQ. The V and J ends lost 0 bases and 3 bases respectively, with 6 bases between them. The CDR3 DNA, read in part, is TGCGCCAGCAGCTTGGACAGGGACTATGGC. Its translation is CASSLDRDYG. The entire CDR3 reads CASSLDRDYGYTF.

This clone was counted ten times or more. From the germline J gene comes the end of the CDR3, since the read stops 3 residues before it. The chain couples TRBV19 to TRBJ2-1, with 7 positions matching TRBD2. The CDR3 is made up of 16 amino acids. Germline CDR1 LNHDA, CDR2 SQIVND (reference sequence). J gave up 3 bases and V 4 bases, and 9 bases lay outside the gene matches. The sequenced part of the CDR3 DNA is TGTGCCAGTAGTAAGTCGTGGCGGGAGTACTACAATGAG. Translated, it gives CASSKSWREYYNE. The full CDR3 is CASSKSWREYYNEQFF.

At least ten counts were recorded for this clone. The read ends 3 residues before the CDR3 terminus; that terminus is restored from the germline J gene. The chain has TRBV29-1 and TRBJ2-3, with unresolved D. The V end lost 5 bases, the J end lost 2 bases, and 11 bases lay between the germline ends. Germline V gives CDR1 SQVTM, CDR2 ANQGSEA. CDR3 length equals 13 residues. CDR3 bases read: TGCAGCGTTACGAACTTCCTCACAGATACG. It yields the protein CSVTNFLTDT. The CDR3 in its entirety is CSVTNFLTDTQYF.

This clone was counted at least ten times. The covered CDR3 bases are TGTGCCACCAGTGACGGACTAGCGGGAGTCTCCTACAATGAG. Amino acids: CATSDGLAGVSYNE. The CDR3, in full, reads CATSDGLAGVSYNEQFF. The rearrangement links TRBV24-1 to TRBJ2-1, with 13 nucleotides matching TRBD2. The read ends 3 residues before the CDR3 terminus; that terminus is restored from the germline J gene. This CDR3 region has 17 residues. Trimming cost V 4 bases and J 0 bases; bases outside gene matches: 2. CDR1 and CDR2 from the germline V gene are KGHDR and SFDVKD.

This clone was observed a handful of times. CDR3 region: CASSERGQPQHF. The sequenced part of the CDR3 DNA is TGCGCCAGCAGTGAGCGGGGTCAGCCC. This chain joins TRBV10-2 and TRBJ1-5; D gene uncertain. The read ends 3 residues early relative to the CDR3; the germline J gene fills the gap. The ends were cut back, 2 bases at V and 6 bases at J, with 5 bases in the middle. Germline loops: CDR1 WSHSY, CDR2 SAAADI. This CDR3 has 12 residues.

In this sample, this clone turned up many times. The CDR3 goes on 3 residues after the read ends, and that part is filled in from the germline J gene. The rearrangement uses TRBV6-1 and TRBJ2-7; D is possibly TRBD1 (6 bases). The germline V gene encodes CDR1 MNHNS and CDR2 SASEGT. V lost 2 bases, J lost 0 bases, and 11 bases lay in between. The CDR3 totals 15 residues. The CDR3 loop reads CASSETDSYSYEQYF. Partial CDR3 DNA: TGTGCCAGCAGTGAAACGGACAGCTACTCCTACGAG.

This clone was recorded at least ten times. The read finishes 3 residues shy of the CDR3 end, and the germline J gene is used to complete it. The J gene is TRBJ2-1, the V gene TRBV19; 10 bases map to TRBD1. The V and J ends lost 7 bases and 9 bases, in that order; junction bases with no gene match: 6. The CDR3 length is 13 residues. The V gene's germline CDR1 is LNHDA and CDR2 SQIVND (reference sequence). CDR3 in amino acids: CASIRQGAGEQFF. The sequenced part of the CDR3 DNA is TGTGCCAGTATCCGACAGGGGGCTGGTGAG.

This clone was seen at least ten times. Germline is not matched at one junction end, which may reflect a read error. The CDR3 bases that were read are TGTGCCAGCAGCCTTACAGGGGTGAAGACTGAA. It encodes CASSLTGVKTE. The full CDR3 reads CASSLTGVKTEAFF. The rearrangement joins TRBV7-9 to TRBJ1-1; 7 bases map to TRBD1. The read is 3 residues too short to cover the CDR3 end, so that end is filled in from the germline J gene. The length of the CDR3 is 14 residues. In germline, CDR1 is SEHNR, CDR2 FQNEAQ (reference sequence).

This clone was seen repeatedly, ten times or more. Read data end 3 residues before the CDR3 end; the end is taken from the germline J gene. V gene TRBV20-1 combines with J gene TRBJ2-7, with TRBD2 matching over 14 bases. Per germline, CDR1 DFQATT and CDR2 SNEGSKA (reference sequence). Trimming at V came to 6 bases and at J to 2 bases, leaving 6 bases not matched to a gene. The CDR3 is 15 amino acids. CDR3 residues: CSATGTSGSPYEQYF. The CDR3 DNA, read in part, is TGCAGTGCCACTGGGACTAGCGGGAGCCCCTACGAG.

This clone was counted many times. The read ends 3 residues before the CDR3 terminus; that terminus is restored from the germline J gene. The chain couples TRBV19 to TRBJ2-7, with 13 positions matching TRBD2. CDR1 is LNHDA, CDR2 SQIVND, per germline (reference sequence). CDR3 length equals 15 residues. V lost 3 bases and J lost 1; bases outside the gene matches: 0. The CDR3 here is CASSMGLAGSYEQYF. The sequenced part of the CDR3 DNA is TGTGCCAGTAGTATGGGACTAGCGGGGTCCTACGAG.

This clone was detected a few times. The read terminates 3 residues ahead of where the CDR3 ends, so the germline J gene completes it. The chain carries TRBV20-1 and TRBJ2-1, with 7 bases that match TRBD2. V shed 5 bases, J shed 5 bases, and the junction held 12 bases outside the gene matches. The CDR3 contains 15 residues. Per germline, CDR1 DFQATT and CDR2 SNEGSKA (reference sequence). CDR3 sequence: CSADTGLLFHNEQFF. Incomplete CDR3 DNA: TGCAGTGCTGATACGGGACTACTTTTCCACAATGAG.

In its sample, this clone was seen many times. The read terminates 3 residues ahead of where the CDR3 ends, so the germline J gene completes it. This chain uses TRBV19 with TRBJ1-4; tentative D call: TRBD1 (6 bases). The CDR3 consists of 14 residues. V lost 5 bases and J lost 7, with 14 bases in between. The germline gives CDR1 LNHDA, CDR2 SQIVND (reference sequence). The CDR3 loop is CASSSTGLSEKLFF. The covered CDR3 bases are TGTGCCAGTAGTTCGACAGGATTGAGTGAAAAA.

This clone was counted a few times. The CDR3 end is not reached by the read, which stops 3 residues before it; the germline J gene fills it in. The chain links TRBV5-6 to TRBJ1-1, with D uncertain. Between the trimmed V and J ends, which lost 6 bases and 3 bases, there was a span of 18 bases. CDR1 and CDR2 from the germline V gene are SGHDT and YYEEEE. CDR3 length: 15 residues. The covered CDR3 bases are TGTGCCAGCATCGGGGTTTTGGGATGGGACACTGAA. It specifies CASIGVLGWDTE. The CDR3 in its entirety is CASIGVLGWDTEAFF.

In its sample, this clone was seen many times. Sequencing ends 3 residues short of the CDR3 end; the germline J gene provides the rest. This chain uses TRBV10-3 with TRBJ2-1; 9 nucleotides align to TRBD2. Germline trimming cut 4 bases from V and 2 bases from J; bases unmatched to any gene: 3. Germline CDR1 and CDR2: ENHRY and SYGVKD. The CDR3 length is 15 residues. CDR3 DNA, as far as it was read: TGTGCCATCAGTGCCGGGACTAGCACCTACAATGAG. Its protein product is CAISAGTSTYNE. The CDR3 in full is CAISAGTSTYNEQFF.

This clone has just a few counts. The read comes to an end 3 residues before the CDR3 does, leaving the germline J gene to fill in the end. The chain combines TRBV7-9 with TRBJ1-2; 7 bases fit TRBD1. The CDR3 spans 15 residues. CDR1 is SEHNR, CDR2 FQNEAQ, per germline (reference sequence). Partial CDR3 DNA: TGTGCCAGCCTCCCTGGACAGGCGCTCTCCTACGAC. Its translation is CASLPGQALSYD. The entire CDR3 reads CASLPGQALSYDYTF.

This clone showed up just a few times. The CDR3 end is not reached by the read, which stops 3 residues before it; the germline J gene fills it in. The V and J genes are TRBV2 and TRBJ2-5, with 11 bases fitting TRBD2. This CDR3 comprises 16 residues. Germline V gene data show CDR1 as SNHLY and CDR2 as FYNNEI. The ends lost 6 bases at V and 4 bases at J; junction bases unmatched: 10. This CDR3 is CASSGGSGRVGETQYF. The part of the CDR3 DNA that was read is TGTGCCAGCAGCGGGGGTAGCGGGAGGGTGGGAGAGACC.

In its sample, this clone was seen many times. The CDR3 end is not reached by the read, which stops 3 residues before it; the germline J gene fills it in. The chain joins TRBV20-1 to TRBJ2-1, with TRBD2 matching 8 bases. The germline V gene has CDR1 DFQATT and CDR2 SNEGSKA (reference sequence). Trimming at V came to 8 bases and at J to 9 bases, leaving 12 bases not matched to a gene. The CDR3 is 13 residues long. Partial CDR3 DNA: TGCAGTACCCGGCCAAGCGGGAGTCTTGAG. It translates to CSTRPSGSLE. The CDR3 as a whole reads CSTRPSGSLEQFF.

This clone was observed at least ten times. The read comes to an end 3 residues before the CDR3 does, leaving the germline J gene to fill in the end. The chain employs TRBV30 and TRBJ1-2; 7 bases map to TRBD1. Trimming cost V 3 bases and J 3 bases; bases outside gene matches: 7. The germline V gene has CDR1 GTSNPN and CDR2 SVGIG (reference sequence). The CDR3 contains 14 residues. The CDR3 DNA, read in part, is TGTGCCTGGAGCCCGATAGACAGGGACTATGGC. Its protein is CAWSPIDRDYG. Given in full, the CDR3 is CAWSPIDRDYGYTF.

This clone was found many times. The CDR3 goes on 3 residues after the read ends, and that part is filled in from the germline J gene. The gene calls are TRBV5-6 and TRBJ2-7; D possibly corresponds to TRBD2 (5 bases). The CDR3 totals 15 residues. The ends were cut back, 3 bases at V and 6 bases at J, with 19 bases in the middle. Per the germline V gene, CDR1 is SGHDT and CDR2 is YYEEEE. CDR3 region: CASSSLIFVATEQYF. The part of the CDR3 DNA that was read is TGTGCCAGCAGCTCGCTCATATTTGTAGCGACCGAG.

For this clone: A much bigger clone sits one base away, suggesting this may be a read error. The CDR3 here is CASSSKTSFYNEQFF. The sequenced CDR3 bases are TGTGCCAGCAGTTCTAAGACTAGCTTCTACAATGAG. V and J are TRBV7-6 and TRBJ2-1; 7 bases are a match to TRBD2. The CDR3 goes on 3 residues after the read ends, and that part is filled in from the germline J gene. CDR3 length: 15 amino acids. Germline V CDR1 and CDR2: SGHVS, FNYEAQ. Trimming at V came to 6 bases and at J to 3 bases, leaving 8 bases not matched to a gene.